These T cell receptor beta chains were read from a single sample in a study of cytomegalovirus exposure and HLA in healthy donors. TCRdb's table, derived via immunoSEQ multiplex PCR, lists solely in-frame clones and lacks some. The data hold about 170,000 clones, with about 80% observed a single time. Sequenced input: PBMCs. Source of these receptors: a man aged 25 to 40 in good health and CMV-seropositive. Each CDR3 is given with its conserved first and last residue. The D gene is left open where the match is weak. A row's size may be missing; if present it is once, few, many or a size class.

v_call	j_call	clone_size	d_call	cdr3_aa	cdr3_nt
TRBV6-6	TRBJ2-3	.	TRBD2	CASRTTSGGAADTQYF	TGTGCCAGCAGAACGACTAGCGGGGGGGCGGCAGATACGCAGTATTTT
TRBV28	TRBJ2-1	.	TRBD2	CASSFLGLASYNEQFF	TGTGCCAGCAGTTTTTTAGGACTAGCGTCATACAATGAGCAGTTCTTC
TRBV18	TRBJ1-2	.	.	CASSPQEDYGYTF	TGTGCCAGCTCACCACAGGAGGACTATGGCTACACCTTC
TRBV7-3	TRBJ2-1	few	TRBD2	CASGTSGRTAQFF	TGTGCCAGCGGGACTAGCGGGAGGACGGCGCAGTTCTTC
TRBV6-5	TRBJ2-5	once	.	CASSYRSRPSRETQYF	TGTGCCAGCAGTTACCGATCCAGGCCTAGCCGAGAGACCCAGTACTTC
TRBV4-1	TRBJ2-3	.	TRBD2	CASSQVGGGDTQYF	TGCGCCAGCAGCCAAGTCGGGGGAGGGGATACGCAGTATTTT
TRBV5-6	TRBJ1-2	.	.	CASSFQGRHDGYTF	TGTGCCAGCAGCTTCCAGGGAAGGCACGATGGCTACACCTTC
TRBV2	TRBJ2-7	.	.	CASSDSTLVRSEQYF	TGTGCCAGCAGTGACTCGACCCTCGTTAGGAGCGAGCAGTACTTC
TRBV6-5	TRBJ2-7	once	.	CAGRTRVGVQHEQYF	TGTGCCGGCAGGACCCGGGTGGGAGTACAACACGAGCAGTACTTC
TRBV28	TRBJ2-1	.	TRBD2	CATEVAGTNNEQFF	TGTGCCACCGAAGTAGCGGGGACGAACAATGAGCAGTTCTTC
TRBV20-1	TRBJ1-1	.	TRBD1	CSGQGDTEAFF	TGCAGTGGACAGGGGGACACTGAAGCTTTCTTT
TRBV7-3	TRBJ2-1	.	TRBD1	CASSHTGQGNEQFF	TGTGCCAGCAGCCATACGGGACAGGGCAATGAGCAGTTCTTC
TRBV6-6	TRBJ1-2	.	TRBD1	CASSVSYSDRIYGYTF	TGTGCCAGCAGCGTTTCGTATTCGGACAGGATCTATGGCTACACCTTC
TRBV6-6	TRBJ1-1	few	.	CASSYPRGLNTEAFF	TGTGCCAGCAGTTACCCCAGGGGACTGAACACTGAAGCTTTCTTT
TRBV6-6	TRBJ1-1	.	TRBD1	CASSHQTTGARTEAFF	TGTGCCAGCAGCCACCAAACGACAGGGGCGCGCACTGAAGCTTTCTTT
TRBV7-9	TRBJ2-3	.	.	CASSNTDTQYF	TGTGCCAGCTCCAACACAGATACGCAGTATTTT
TRBV5-6	TRBJ2-5	.	TRBD1	CASSRTGQETQYF	TGTGCCAGCAGCAGGACAGGGCAAGAGACCCAGTACTTC
TRBV4-2	TRBJ2-2	.	.	CASSQKRAGINTGELFF	TGTGCCAGCAGCCAAAAAAGGGCGGGAATAAACACCGGGGAGCTGTTTTTT
TRBV15	TRBJ1-4	.	.	CATSRRRGHSATNEKLFF	TGTGCCACCAGCAGGCGGCGTGGACATAGTGCAACTAATGAAAAACTGTTTTTT
TRBV6-5	TRBJ1-2	.	TRBD1	CASSYHGTDYGYTF	TGTGCCAGCAGTTACCACGGGACAGACTATGGCTACACCTTC
TRBV6-1	TRBJ2-2	.	.	CATGQGGRTGELFF	TGTGCCACCGGACAGGGAGGGAGAACCGGGGAGCTGTTTTTT
TRBV6-6	TRBJ1-2	once	.	CASSLQGVGGYTF	TGTGCCAGCAGCTTACAGGGAGTGGGTGGCTACACCTTC
TRBV27	TRBJ2-1	.	.	CASSSQGLEYNEQFF	TGTGCCAGCAGTTCGCAGGGGTTGGAGTACAATGAGCAGTTCTTC
TRBV6-4	TRBJ2-1	.	TRBD2	CASSDSWGRASNEQFF	TGTGCCAGCAGTGACTCTTGGGGGAGGGCCTCCAATGAGCAGTTCTTC
TRBV23-1	TRBJ1-5	.	.	CASIQGARASNQPQHF	TGCGCCAGCATCCAAGGGGCCAGGGCTAGCAATCAGCCCCAGCATTTT
TRBV27	TRBJ2-1	.	.	CASSPGVNEQFF	TGTGCCAGCAGTCCCGGGGTAAATGAGCAGTTCTTC
TRBV6-1	TRBJ2-1	.	.	CASSPGGAREQFF	TGTGCCAGCAGCCCCGGTGGGGCAAGGGAGCAGTTCTTC
TRBV9	TRBJ1-1	few	TRBD1	CASSGGDSYYTEAFF	TGTGCCAGCAGCGGGGGGGACAGCTACTACACTGAAGCTTTCTTT
TRBV5-1	TRBJ2-1	few	.	CASSLANEQFF	TGCGCCAGCAGCTTGGCTAATGAGCAGTTCTTC
TRBV6-1	TRBJ1-1	.	TRBD1	CASSRTGGGAFF	TGTGCCAGCAGTCGGACAGGTGGGGGGGCTTTCTTT
TRBV7-2	TRBJ1-4	.	TRBD1	CASSPGTENEKLFF	TGTGCCAGCAGCCCCGGGACAGAAAATGAAAAACTGTTTTTT
TRBV19	TRBJ2-5	.	TRBD2	CASSARGGRETQYF	TGTGCCAGTAGCGCCCGGGGGGGGAGGGAGACCCAGTACTTC